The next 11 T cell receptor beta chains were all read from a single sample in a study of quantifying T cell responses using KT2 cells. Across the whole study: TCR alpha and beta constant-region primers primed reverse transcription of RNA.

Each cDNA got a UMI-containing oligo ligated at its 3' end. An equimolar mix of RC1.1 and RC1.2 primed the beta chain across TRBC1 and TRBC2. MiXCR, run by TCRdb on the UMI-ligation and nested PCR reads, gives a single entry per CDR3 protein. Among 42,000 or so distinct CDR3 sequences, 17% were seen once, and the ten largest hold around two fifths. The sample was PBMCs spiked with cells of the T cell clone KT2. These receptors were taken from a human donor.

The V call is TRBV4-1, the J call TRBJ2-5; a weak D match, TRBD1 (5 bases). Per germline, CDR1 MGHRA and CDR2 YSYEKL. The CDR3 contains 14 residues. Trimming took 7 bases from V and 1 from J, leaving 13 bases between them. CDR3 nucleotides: TGCGCCAGCAACCACCGGACAAGCCAAGAGACCCAGTACTTC. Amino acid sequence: CASNHRTSQETQYF.

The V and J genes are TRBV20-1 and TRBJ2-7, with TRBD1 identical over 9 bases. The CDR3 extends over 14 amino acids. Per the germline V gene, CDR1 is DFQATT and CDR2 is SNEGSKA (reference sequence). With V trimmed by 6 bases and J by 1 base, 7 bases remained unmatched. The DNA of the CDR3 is TGCAGTGCCCCTAAGACAGGGGGATCCTACGAGCAGTACTTC. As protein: CSAPKTGGSYEQYF.

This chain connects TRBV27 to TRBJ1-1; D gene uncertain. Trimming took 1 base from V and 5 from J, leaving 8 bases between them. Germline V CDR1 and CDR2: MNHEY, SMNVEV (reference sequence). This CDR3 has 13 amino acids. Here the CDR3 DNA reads TGTGCCAGCAGTTTATACAGAGCTACTGAAGCTTTCTTT. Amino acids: CASSLYRATEAFF.

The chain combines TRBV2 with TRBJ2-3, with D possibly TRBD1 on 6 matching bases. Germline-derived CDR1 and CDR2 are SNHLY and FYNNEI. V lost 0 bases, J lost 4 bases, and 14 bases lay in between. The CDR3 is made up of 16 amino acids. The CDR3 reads CASSEAGAVLADTQYF. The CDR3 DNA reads TGTGCCAGCAGTGAAGCGGGGGCCGTACTTGCAGATACGCAGTATTTT. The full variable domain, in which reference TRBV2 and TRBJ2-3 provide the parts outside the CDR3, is EPEVTQTPSHQVTQMGQEVILRCVPISNHLYFYWYRQILGQKVEFLVSFYNNEISEKSEIFDDQFSVERPDGSNFTLKIRSTKLEDSAMYFCASSEAGAVLADTQYFGPGTRLTVL.

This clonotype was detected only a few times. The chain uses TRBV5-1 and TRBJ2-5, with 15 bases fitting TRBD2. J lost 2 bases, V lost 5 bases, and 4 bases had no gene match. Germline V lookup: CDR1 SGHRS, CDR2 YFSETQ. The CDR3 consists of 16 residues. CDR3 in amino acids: CASSFGTSGGQETQYF. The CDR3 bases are TGCGCCAGCAGTTTCGGGACTAGCGGGGGGCAAGAGACCCAGTACTTC. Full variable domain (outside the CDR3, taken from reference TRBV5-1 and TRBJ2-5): KAGVTQTPRYLIKTRGQQVTLSCSPISGHRSVSWYQQTPGQGLQFLFEYFSETQRNKGNFPGRFSGRQFSNSRSEMNVSTLELGDSALYLCASSFGTSGGQETQYFGPGTRLLVL.

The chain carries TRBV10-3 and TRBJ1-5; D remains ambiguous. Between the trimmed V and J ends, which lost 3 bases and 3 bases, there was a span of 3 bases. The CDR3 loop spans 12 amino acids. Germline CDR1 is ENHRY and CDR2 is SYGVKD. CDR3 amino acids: CAISEANQPQHF. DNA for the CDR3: TGTGCCATCAGTGAAGCCAATCAGCCCCAGCATTTT.

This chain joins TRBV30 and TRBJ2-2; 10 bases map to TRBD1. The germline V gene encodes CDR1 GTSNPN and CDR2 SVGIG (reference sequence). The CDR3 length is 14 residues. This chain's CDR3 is CTARQGADTGELFF. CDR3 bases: TGTACCGCAAGACAGGGGGCGGACACCGGGGAGCTGTTTTTT. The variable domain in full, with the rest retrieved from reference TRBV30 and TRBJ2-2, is SQTIHQWPATLVQPVGSPLSLECTVEGTSNPNLYWYRQAAGRGLQLLFYSVGIGQISSEVPQNLSASRPQDRQFILSSKKLLLSDSGFYLCTARQGADTGELFFGEGSRLTVL.

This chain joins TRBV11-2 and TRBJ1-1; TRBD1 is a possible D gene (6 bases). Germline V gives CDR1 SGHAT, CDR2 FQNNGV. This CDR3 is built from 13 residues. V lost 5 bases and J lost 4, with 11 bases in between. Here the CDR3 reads CASSQQGGTEAFF. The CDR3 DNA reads TGTGCCAGCAGCCAACAGGGAGGCACTGAAGCTTTCTTT.

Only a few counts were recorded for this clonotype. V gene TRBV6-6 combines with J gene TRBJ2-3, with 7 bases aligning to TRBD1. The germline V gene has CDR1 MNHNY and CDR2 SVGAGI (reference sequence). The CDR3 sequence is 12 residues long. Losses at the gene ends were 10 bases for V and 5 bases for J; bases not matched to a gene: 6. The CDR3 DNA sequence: TGTGCCAAACAGGGGATGAAAGATACGCAGTATTTT. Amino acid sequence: CAKQGMKDTQYF.

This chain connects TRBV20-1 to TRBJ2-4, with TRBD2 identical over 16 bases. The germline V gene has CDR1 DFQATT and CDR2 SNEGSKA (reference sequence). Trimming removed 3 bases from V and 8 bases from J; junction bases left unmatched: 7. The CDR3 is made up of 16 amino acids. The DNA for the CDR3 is TGCAGTGCTAGCGGGACTAGCGGGAGGGCCGTTTACATTCAGTACTTC. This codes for CSASGTSGRAVYIQYF.

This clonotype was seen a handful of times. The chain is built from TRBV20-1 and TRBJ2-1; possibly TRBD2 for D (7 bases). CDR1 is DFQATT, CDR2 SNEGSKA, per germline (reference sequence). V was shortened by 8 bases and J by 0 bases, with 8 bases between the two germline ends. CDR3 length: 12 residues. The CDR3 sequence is CSRGGSYNEQFF. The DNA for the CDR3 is TGCAGTAGGGGGGGCTCCTACAATGAGCAGTTCTTC.